This T cell receptor beta chain was captured by sequencing in a study of neurological immune-mediated disorders. The study's findings and limits: Patients with HTLV-1-associated myelopathy had the highest level of TCR clonal expansion, whereas patients with multiple sclerosis had the lowest level, falling beneath the level found in healthy controls.

A 10-nucleotide random UMI tagged transcripts in template-switch 5'RACE cDNA synthesis. MiXCR, run by TCRdb on the 5' RACE reads, gives a single entry per CDR3 protein. This table holds 55,000 to 75,000 distinct CDR3 sequences, about 5% found once. Trimming cost V 1 base and J 0 bases, with 10 bases left between them. The CDR3 runs 14 residues. Per germline, CDR1 DFQATT and CDR2 SNEGSKA (reference sequence). A total of 2 million PBMCs stored at -80 degrees C provided the unsorted libraries. This clonotype was seen ten or more times. As yet, its antigen is unknown. The sample consisted of PBMCs. This chain connects TRBV20-1 to TRBJ2-7, with D unclear. The source of this sequence is a human donor with multiple sclerosis. The donor label of this sample is uncertain. CDR3 nucleotide sequence: TGCAGTGCTAGAGTAGCTCCGAGCTCCTACGAGCAGTACTTC. It codes for CSARVAPSSYEQYF.